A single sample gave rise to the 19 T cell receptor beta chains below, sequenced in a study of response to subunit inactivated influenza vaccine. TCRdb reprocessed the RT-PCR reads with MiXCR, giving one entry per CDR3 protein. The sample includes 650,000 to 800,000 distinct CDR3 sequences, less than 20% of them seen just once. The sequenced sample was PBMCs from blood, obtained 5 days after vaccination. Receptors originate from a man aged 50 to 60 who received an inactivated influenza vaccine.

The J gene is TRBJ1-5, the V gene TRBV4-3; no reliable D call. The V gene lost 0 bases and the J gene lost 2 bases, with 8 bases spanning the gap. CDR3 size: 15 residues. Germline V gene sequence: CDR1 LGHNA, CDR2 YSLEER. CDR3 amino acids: CASSQERAGNQPQHF. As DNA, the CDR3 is TGCGCCAGCAGCCAAGAGCGGGCAGGCAATCAGCCCCAGCATTTT.

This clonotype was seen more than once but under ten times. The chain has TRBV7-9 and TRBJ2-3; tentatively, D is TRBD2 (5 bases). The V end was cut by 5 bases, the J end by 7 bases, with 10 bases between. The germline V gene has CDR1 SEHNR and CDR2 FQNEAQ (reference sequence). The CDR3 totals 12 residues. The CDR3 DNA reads TGTGCCAGCAGCCCGGACGGGAATACGCAGTATTTT. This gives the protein CASSPDGNTQYF. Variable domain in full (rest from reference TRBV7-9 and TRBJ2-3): DTGVSQNPRHKITKRGQNVTFRCDPISEHNRLYWYRQTLGQGPEFLTYFQNEAQLEKSRLLSDRFSAERPKGSFSTLEIQRTEQGDSAMYLCASSPDGNTQYFGPGTRLTVL.

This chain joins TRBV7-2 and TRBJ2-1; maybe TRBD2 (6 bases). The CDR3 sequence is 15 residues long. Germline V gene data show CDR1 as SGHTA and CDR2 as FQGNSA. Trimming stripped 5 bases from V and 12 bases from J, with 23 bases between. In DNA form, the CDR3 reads TGTGCCAGCAGCCCTAGACTAGTCGGCGGACGGGGGCAGTTCTTC. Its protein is CASSPRLVGGRGQFF.

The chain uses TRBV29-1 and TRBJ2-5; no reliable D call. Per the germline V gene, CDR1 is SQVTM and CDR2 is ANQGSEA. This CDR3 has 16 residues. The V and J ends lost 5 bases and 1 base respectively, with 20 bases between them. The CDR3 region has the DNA TGCAGCGTTATCCTCTTTGGGCAGATGTCCCAAGAGACCCAGTACTTC. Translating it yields CSVILFGQMSQETQYF.

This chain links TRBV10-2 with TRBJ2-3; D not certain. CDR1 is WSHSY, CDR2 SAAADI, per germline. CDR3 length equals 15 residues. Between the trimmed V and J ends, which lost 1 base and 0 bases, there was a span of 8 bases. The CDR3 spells CASSEWHSSTDTQYF. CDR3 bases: TGCGCCAGCAGTGAGTGGCATTCGAGCACAGATACGCAGTATTTT.

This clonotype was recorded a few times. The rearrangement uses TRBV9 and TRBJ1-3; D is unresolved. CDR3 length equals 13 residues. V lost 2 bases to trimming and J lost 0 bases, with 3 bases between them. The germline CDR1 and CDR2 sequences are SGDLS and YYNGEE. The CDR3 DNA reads TGTGCCAGCAGCGTGGGCTCTGGAAACACCATATATTTT. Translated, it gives CASSVGSGNTIYF.

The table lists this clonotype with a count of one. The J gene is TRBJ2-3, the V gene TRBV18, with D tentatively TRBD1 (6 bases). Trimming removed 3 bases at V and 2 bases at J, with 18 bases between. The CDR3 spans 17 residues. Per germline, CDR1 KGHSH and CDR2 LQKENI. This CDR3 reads CASSPTTGLHYTDTQYF. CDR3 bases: TGTGCCAGCTCACCTACTACAGGGCTACACTACACAGATACGCAGTATTTT.

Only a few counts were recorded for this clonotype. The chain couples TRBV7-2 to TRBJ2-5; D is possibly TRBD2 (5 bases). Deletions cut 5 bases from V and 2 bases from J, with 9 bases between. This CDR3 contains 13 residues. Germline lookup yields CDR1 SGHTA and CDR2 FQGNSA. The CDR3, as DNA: TGTGCCAGCAGCCCGGACTGGCAAGAGACCCAGTACTTC. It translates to CASSPDWQETQYF.

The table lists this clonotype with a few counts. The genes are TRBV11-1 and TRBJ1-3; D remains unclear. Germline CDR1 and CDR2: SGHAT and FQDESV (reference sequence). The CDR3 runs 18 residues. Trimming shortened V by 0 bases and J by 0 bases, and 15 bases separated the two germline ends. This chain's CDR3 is CASSLAETKYISGNTIYF. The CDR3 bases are TGTGCCAGCAGCTTAGCAGAGACAAAGTACATCTCTGGAAACACCATATATTTT.

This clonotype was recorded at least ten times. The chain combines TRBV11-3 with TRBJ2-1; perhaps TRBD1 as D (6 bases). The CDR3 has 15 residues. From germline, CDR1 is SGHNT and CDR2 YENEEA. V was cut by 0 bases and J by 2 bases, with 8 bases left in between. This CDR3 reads CASSLDRGTYNEQFF. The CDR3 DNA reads TGTGCCAGCAGCTTAGACAGGGGTACCTACAATGAGCAGTTCTTC.

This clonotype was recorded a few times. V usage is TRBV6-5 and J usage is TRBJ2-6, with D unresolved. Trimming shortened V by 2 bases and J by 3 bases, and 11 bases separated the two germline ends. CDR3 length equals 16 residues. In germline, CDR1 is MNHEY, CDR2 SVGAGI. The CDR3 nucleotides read TGTGCCAGCAGTTACGGGGTACTTGATGGGGCCAACGTCCTGACTTTC. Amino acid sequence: CASSYGVLDGANVLTF.

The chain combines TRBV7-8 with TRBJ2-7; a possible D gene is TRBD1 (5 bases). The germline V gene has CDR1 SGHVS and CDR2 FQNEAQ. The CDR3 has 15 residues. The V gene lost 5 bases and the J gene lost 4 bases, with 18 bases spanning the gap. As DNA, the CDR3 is TGTGCCAGCAGCCTCACAACAGGAAGTGGGTACGAGCAGTACTTC. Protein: CASSLTTGSGYEQYF.

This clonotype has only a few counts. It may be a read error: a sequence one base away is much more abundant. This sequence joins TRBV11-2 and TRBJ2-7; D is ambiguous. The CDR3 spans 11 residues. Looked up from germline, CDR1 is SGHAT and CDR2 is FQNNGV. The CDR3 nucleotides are TGTGCCAGCAGCCGCGAGTACGAGCACTACTTC. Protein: CASSREYEHYF.

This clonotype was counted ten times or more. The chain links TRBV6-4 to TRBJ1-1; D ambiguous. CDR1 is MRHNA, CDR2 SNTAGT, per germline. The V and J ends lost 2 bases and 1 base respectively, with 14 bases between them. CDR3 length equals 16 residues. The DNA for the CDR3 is TGTGCCAGCAGTGACAGTTTTTTGCCCCCGAACACTGAAGCTTTCTTT. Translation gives CASSDSFLPPNTEAFF.

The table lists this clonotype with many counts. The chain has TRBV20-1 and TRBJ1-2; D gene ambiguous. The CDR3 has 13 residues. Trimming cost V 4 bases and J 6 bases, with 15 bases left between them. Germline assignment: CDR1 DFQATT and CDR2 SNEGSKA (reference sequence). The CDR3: CSAMAEVRHGYTF. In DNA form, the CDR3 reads TGCAGTGCTATGGCGGAGGTTCGACATGGCTACACCTTC.

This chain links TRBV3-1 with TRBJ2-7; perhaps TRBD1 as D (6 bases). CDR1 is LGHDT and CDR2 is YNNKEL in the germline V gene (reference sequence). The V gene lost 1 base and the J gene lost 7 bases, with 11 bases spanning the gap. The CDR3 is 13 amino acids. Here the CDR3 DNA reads TGTGCCAGCAGCCAAGGGACAGTCTTAGAGCAGTACTTC. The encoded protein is CASSQGTVLEQYF.

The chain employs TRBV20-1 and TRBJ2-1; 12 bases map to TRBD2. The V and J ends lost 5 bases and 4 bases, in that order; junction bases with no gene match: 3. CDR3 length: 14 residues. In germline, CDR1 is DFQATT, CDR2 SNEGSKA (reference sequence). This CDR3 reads CSAALAGGYNEQFF. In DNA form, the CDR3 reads TGCAGTGCTGCCCTAGCGGGAGGGTACAATGAGCAGTTCTTC.

The CDR3 DNA sequence: TGTGCCAGCAGGGATTCAGGGGGCGCAAGTGGTACTGAAGCTTTCTTT. Translating gives CASRDSGGASGTEAFF. The genes are TRBV12-3 or TRBV12-4 and TRBJ1-1, with TRBD1 identical over 8 bases. The CDR3 runs to 16 residues. V lost 6 bases, J lost 5 bases, and 14 bases stayed unmatched.

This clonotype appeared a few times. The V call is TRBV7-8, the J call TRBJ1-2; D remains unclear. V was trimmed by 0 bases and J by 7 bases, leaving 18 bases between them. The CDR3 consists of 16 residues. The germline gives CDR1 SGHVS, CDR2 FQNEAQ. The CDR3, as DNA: TGTGCCAGCAGCTTAGCCCAACAAGCAGGCCTCGGTGGCTACACCTTC. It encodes CASSLAQQAGLGGYTF.